Each of the 7 T cell receptor beta chains below was sequenced from the same sample in a study of STAT3 mutations in large granular lymphocyte leukemia. Study-wide findings and caveats: Every T-LGLL patient had at least one immunodominant TCRbeta clonotype.

Their target antigens are unknown. The method was immunoSEQ multiplex PCR; TCRdb's version includes in-frame clones alone and lacks a portion of them. The profile shows about 39,000 clones, 80% to 85% of them singletons. Material for sequencing was PBMCs. The receptors derive from a human donor with T large granular lymphocyte leukemia. Some clones in this sample may be carry-over from other donors' samples.

This clone has just one count. V and J are TRBV5-1 and TRBJ2-1; 12 bases map to TRBD2. The germline gives CDR1 SGHRS, CDR2 YFSETQ. V lost 4 bases, J lost 4 bases, and 3 bases stayed unmatched. This CDR3 is built from 15 residues. The CDR3 region has the DNA TGCGCCAGCAGCCACGGACTAGCGGGATACAATGAGCAGTTCTTC. It translates to CASSHGLAGYNEQFF.

This chain links TRBV11-2 with TRBJ2-3; D gene uncertain. The germline V gene encodes CDR1 SGHAT and CDR2 FQNNGV. The CDR3 totals 16 residues. With 5 bases removed from V and 4 bases from J, the gap between germline ends came to 19 bases. This chain's CDR3 is CASSPKLLPQADTQYF. CDR3 nucleotides: TGTGCCAGCAGCCCGAAACTACTACCTCAGGCAGATACGCAGTATTTT.

V gene TRBV6-1 combines with J gene TRBJ2-5; no clear D gene. The CDR3 is 11 amino acids. V was pared by 11 bases and J by 5 bases, with 12 bases between. Germline V lookup: CDR1 MNHNS, CDR2 SASEGT. CDR3 sequence (DNA): TGTGCCTACTCGGTTTCGGAGACCCAGTACTTC. It translates to CAYSVSETQYF.

CDR3 sequence: CASSLEGDTGELFF. The CDR3 DNA reads as TGCGCCAGCAGCTTGGAAGGGGATACCGGGGAGCTGTTTTTT. The chain joins TRBV5-1 to TRBJ2-2, with D possibly TRBD1 on 5 matching bases. Looked up from germline, CDR1 is SGHRS and CDR2 is YFSETQ. The CDR3 length is 14 residues. The germline V and J ends were trimmed by 0 bases and 5 bases, with 8 bases remaining between them.

This chain connects TRBV2 to TRBJ1-4; TRBD1 is a possible D gene (5 bases). Germline V gene sequence: CDR1 SNHLY, CDR2 FYNNEI. CDR3 length: 12 amino acids. The V end was cut by 4 bases, the J end by 8 bases, with 8 bases between. The CDR3 nucleotides read TGTGCCAGCAGTGTCCGGGACGAAAAACTGTTTTTT. Translation: CASSVRDEKLFF.

J is TRBJ1-2 and V is TRBV5-6; no reliable D call. Trimming took 1 base from V and 11 from J, leaving 12 bases between them. The CDR3 spans 12 residues. Germline lookup yields CDR1 SGHDT and CDR2 YYEEEE. The CDR3 nucleotides are TGTGCCAGCAGCTTGAAACCGTCAGCTTACACCTTC. Amino acids: CASSLKPSAYTF.

The V gene is TRBV6-5, the J gene TRBJ1-4; 8 nucleotides match TRBD1. This CDR3 has 14 amino acids. Germline V gene lookup returns CDR1 MNHEY and CDR2 SVGAGI. V trimming: 6 bases; J trimming: 8 bases; junction bases outside the gene matches: 8. CDR3 sequence: CASSLGQGQEKLFF. For the CDR3, the DNA is TGTGCCAGCAGCCTAGGACAGGGACAAGAAAAACTGTTTTTT.